The rows below give T cell receptor beta chains drawn from one sample of a study of cytomegalovirus exposure and HLA in healthy donors. Profiling relied on immunoSEQ multiplex PCR, and the TCRdb table lists in-frame clones only, not all of them. Among 190,000 or so clones listed, less than 85% were seen once. Sequencing was done on a sample of PBMCs. The receptors originated from a girl aged 10 to 17 in good health and CMV-seropositive. Each CDR3 is given with its conserved first and last residue. The order of the fields is clone size, J gene, D gene, V gene, CDR3 DNA, CDR3 protein. A D gene is named only where the DNA matches it firmly. The size field is filled for only some rows; it gives once, few, many or a size class.

>.|TRBJ1-6|TRBD1|TRBV7-2
TGTGCCAGCAGCTCGGACAGGGGGCGCGGGCTCCTCCACTTT
CASSSDRGRGLLHF
>.|TRBJ1-1|TRBD1|TRBV28
TGTGCCAGCCCAGGACAGGGGGCTAACATGAACACTGAAGCTTTCTTT
CASPGQGANMNTEAFF
>.|TRBJ2-7|TRBD1|TRBV19
TGTGCCAGTAGTAGCCGGACAGGGGGCGATAGGTCCTACGAGCAGTACTTC
CASSSRTGGDRSYEQYF
>.|TRBJ2-7|TRBD2|TRBV10-3
TGTGCCATAAGGACTAGCGGGGGCTACGAGCAGTACTTC
CAIRTSGGYEQYF
>few|TRBJ1-2|.|TRBV7-9
TGTGCCAGCAGCTCACAGGGTACCGATGGCTACACCTTC
CASSSQGTDGYTF
>.|TRBJ1-3|TRBD1|TRBV9
TGTGCCAGCTCCGGGACAGGGACTGGAAACACCATATATTTT
CASSGTGTGNTIYF
>.|TRBJ1-5|.|TRBV6-1
TGTGCCAGCACCCAGACAGACAGTAATCAGCCCCAGCATTTT
CASTQTDSNQPQHF
>.|TRBJ2-5|.|TRBV5-5
TGTGCCAGCAGCTTAGACTCGGCCTTGGGGCTCGAGACCCAGTACTTC
CASSLDSALGLETQYF
>few|TRBJ2-7|.|TRBV6-6
TGTGCCAGCAGTTCCGCCGCCAAAACGGCCTACGAGCAGTACTTC
CASSSAAKTAYEQYF
>few|TRBJ2-7|TRBD1|TRBV5-1
TGCGCCAGTCAAACCGGGACAGGGGTCCACGAGCAGTACTTC
CASQTGTGVHEQYF